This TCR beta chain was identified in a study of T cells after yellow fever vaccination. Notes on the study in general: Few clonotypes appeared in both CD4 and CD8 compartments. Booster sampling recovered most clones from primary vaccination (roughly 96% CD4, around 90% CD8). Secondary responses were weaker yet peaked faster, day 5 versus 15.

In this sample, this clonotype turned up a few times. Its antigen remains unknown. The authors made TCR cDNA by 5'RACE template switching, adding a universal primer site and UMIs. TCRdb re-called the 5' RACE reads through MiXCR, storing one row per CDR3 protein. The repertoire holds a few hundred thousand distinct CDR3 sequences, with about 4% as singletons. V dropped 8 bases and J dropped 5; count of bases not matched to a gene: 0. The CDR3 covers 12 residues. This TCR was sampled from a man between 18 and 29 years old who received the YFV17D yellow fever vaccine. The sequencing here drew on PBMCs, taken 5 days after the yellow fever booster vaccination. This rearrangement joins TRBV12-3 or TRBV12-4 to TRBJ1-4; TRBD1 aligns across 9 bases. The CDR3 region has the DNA TGTGCCAGCGGACAGGGGAATGAAAAACTGTTTTTT. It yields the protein CASGQGNEKLFF.